These 11 T cell receptor beta chains originate from one sample sequenced in a study of T cell responses to AZD1222 COVID-19 vaccine. The protocol was immunoSEQ multiplex PCR, while the TCRdb copy is restricted to in-frame clones and leaves out a portion. The sample shows approximately 70,000 clones, 75% to 85% of them seen only once. Sequenced material: peripheral blood, taken 28 days after the second AZD1222 dose. The receptors come from an adult who received the AZD1222 COVID-19 vaccine.

The V call is TRBV20-1, the J call TRBJ2-7; a weak D match, TRBD2 (5 bases). The CDR3 contains 16 residues. With 3 bases removed from V and 0 bases from J, the gap between germline ends came to 18 bases. The V gene's germline CDR1 is DFQATT and CDR2 SNEGSKA (reference sequence). The CDR3 is CSASVSRGGRSYEQYF. Written as DNA, the CDR3 is TGCAGTGCTAGTGTCAGTCGTGGAGGACGCTCCTACGAGCAGTACTTC.

The rearrangement joins TRBV5-1 to TRBJ1-1, with D perhaps matching TRBD1 (6 bases). This CDR3 contains 11 residues. The germline gives CDR1 SGHRS, CDR2 YFSETQ. V was clipped by 3 bases and J by 8 bases, with 8 bases between them. The CDR3 bases are TGCGCCAGCAGCTCGGACAGCGAAGCTTTCTTT. As protein: CASSSDSEAFF.

The chain is built from TRBV5-1 and TRBJ1-1, with TRBD1 matching over 8 bases. V lost 3 bases to trimming and J lost 0 bases; unmatched junction nucleotides: 4. The germline V gene has CDR1 SGHRS and CDR2 YFSETQ. The CDR3 has 15 amino acids. Written as DNA, the CDR3 is TGCGCCAGCAGCTGGACAGGGTCCATGAACACTGAAGCTTTCTTT. Its protein is CASSWTGSMNTEAFF.

V gene TRBV4-3 combines with J gene TRBJ2-7; TRBD2 matches 7 bases. In germline, CDR1 is LGHNA, CDR2 YSLEER. V was pared by 4 bases and J by 2 bases, with 5 bases of the junction left unmatched. The CDR3 contains 14 residues. The CDR3 DNA reads TGCGCCAGCAGCCCGGGACTACCGACCTACGAGCAGTACTTC. Translation gives CASSPGLPTYEQYF.

V is TRBV24-1 and J is TRBJ2-3; no clear D. V lost 3 bases to trimming and J lost 1 base, with 13 bases between them. Germline V gene sequence: CDR1 KGHDR, CDR2 SFDVKD. This CDR3 contains 16 residues. The CDR3 protein is CATSDVARPGTDTQYF. In nucleotides, the CDR3 is TGTGCCACCAGTGATGTGGCCCGACCGGGCACAGATACGCAGTATTTT.

The chain joins TRBV7-9 to TRBJ2-3; no clear D. This CDR3 is built from 14 residues. CDR1 SEHNR and CDR2 FQNEAQ come from the germline V gene (reference sequence). V lost 3 bases and J lost 0, with 7 bases in between. For the CDR3, the DNA is TGTGCCAGCAGCTTCGGACCTAGCACAGATACGCAGTATTTT. Translation gives CASSFGPSTDTQYF.

The chain joins TRBV2 to TRBJ2-2; D uncertain. Looked up from germline, CDR1 is SNHLY and CDR2 is FYNNEI. V lost 8 bases to trimming and J lost 5 bases, with 18 bases between them. CDR3 length: 15 residues. Here the CDR3 reads CASHLNAARTGELFF. In DNA form, the CDR3 reads TGTGCCAGCCACCTTAACGCAGCCCGTACCGGGGAGCTGTTTTTT.

The gene calls are TRBV6-5 and TRBJ1-1; a weak D match, TRBD1 (5 bases). Germline V gene sequence: CDR1 MNHEY, CDR2 SVGAGI. V lost 0 bases to trimming and J lost 3 bases, with 14 bases between them. The CDR3 length is 16 residues. The CDR3 loop reads CASSYSPLGQYTEAFF. CDR3 bases: TGTGCCAGCAGTTACTCCCCCCTGGGGCAGTACACTGAAGCTTTCTTT.

This clone was observed once. V usage is TRBV7-9 and J usage is TRBJ2-1; 11 positions match TRBD2. This CDR3 has 13 amino acids. The germline V gene encodes CDR1 SEHNR and CDR2 FQNEAQ (reference sequence). With 4 bases clipped from V and 10 bases from J, the junction kept 3 bases outside the gene matches. CDR3 coding DNA: TGTGCCAGCAGCTCCCCTAGCGGGGGGGAGCAGTTCTTC. The encoded protein is CASSSPSGGEQFF. The entire variable domain, with the rest obtained from reference TRBV7-9 and TRBJ2-1, is as follows: DTGVSQNPRHKITKRGQNVTFRCDPISEHNRLYWYRQTLGQGPEFLTYFQNEAQLEKSRLLSDRFSAERPKGSFSTLEIQRTEQGDSAMYLCASSSPSGGEQFFGPGTRLTVL.

This chain connects TRBV18 to TRBJ1-1, with TRBD1 matching over 8 bases. In germline, CDR1 is KGHSH, CDR2 LQKENI. V dropped 5 bases and J dropped 5; count of bases not matched to a gene: 10. This CDR3 contains 15 residues. The CDR3: CASSVRTGSTTEAFF. CDR3 sequence (DNA): TGTGCCAGCTCAGTAAGGACAGGGTCAACGACTGAAGCTTTCTTT. Combining the CDR3 with reference TRBV18 and TRBJ1-1 gives the whole variable domain NAGVMQNPRHLVRRRGQEARLRCSPMKGHSHVYWYRQLPEEGLKFMVYLQKENIIDESGMPKERFSAEFPKEGPSILRIQQVVRGDSAAYFCASSVRTGSTTEAFFGQGTRLTVV.

The chain recombines TRBV18 with TRBJ1-5, with TRBD1 as a possible D gene (6 bases). V was pared by 3 bases and J by 3 bases, with 12 bases between. Germline CDR1 is KGHSH and CDR2 is LQKENI. CDR3 length: 15 residues. The CDR3 DNA follows: TGTGCCAGCTCACCGACCTGGACAGACAATCAGCCCCAGCATTTT. Protein product: CASSPTWTDNQPQHF.